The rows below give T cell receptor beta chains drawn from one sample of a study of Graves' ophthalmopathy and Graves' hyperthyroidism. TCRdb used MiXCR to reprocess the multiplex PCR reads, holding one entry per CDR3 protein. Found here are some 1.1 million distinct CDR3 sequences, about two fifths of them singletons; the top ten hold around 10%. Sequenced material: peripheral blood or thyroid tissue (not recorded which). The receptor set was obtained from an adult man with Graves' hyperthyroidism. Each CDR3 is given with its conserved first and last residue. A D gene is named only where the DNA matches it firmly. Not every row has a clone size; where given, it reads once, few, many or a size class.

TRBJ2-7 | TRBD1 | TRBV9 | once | TGTGCCAGCAGCGTGGGACAGGGGGTCCCCTACGAGCAGTACTTC | CASSVGQGVPYEQYF
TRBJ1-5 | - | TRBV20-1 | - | TGCAGTGCAGCAGACTCTGGGGATCAGCCCCAGCATTTT | CSAADSGDQPQHF
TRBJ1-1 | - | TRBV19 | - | TGTGCCAGTAGTATTCAGGGGATGAACACTGAAGCTTTCTTT | CASSIQGMNTEAFF
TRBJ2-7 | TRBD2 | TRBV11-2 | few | TGTGCCAGCAGCTCCCGGACTAGCGTACGCGAGCAGTACTTC | CASSSRTSVREQYF
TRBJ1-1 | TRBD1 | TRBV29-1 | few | TGCAGCGTTGCCGGGACAGGGAGGGGGATTTCGACTGAAGCTTTCTTT | CSVAGTGRGISTEAFF
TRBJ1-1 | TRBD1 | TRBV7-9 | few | TGTGCCAGCAGCGAATGGGACAGGGGGTTGTCTGAAGCTTTCTTT | CASSEWDRGLSEAFF
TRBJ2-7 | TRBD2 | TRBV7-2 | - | TGTGCCAGCAGCTCCAGCGGGGTTCGGAGCGGGGGGATCGCCTACGGGCAGTACTTC | CASSSSGVRSGGIAYGQYF
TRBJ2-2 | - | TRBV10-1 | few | TGCGCCAGCAGTGAGGGGCATATCACCGGGGAGCTGTTTTTT | CASSEGHITGELFF
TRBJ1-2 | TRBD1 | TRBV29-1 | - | TGCAGCGCCTCCGGGACAGGGGAACCTGGCTACACCTTC | CSASGTGEPGYTF
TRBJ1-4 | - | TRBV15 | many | TGTGCCACCAGCAGAGACCCTTGGCCGGGATCAACTAATGAAAAACTGTTTTTT | CATSRDPWPGSTNEKLFF
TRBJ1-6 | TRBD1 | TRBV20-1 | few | TGCAGTGCTAGAGACACCACGAACAGGGGTGGGAATTCACCCCTCCACTTT | CSARDTTNRGGNSPLHF
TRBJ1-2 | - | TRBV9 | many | TGTGCCAGCAGCTCACAGGAAGGCTACACCTTC | CASSSQEGYTF
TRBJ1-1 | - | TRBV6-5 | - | TGTGCCAGCAGTTACTCCGAGAGAATCAAGAACACTGAAGCTTTCTTT | CASSYSERIKNTEAFF
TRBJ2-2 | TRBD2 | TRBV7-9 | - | TGTGCCAGCAGCTGGGGGACTAGCGGCAGCACCGGGGAGCTGTTTTTT | CASSWGTSGSTGELFF
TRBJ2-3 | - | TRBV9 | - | TGTGCCAGCAGCGTGGTGGGAGAGGGCACAGATACGCAGTATTTT | CASSVVGEGTDTQYF
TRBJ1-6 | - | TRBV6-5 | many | TGTGCCAGCAGTCGCCAACTCGGGACCCTGAATTCACCCCTCCACTTT | CASSRQLGTLNSPLHF
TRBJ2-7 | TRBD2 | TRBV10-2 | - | TGCGCCAGCAGTGAGGGGGGACTAACATCCTACGAGCAGTACTTC | CASSEGGLTSYEQYF